The 21 T cell receptor beta chains given below trace back to one sample, sequenced in a study of blood T cell repertoires in COVID-19. TCRdb's copy holds only in-frame clones and misses some; the assay was immunoSEQ multiplex PCR. The table lists over 50,000 clones, approximately 82% of them singletons. The sample was peripheral blood. The source is a human donor in a cohort sampled during active COVID-19.

In its sample, this clone was seen a few times. The J gene is TRBJ2-2, the V gene TRBV11-3; D gene unclear. The CDR3 has 14 residues. V was shortened by 3 bases and J by 1 base, with 6 bases between the two germline ends. Looked up from germline, CDR1 is SGHNT and CDR2 is YENEEA. CDR3 DNA sequence: TGTGCCAGCAGCTTTTTAGAGAACACCGGGGAGCTGTTTTTT. Its protein product is CASSFLENTGELFF.

The chain joins TRBV18 to TRBJ2-7, with TRBD1 as a possible D gene (5 bases). This CDR3 has 14 amino acids. V lost 6 bases and J lost 2, with 14 bases in between. The germline V gene encodes CDR1 KGHSH and CDR2 LQKENI. In DNA form, the CDR3 reads TGTGCCAGCTCGTCTCCCGACAGAACCTACGAGCAGTACTTC. Amino acid sequence: CASSSPDRTYEQYF.

The chain employs TRBV6-6 and TRBJ1-5, with TRBD1 matching over 8 bases. V shed 6 bases and J 10 bases; nucleotides not matched to a gene: 14. The germline V gene has CDR1 MNHNY and CDR2 SVGAGI (reference sequence). The CDR3 consists of 15 residues. The CDR3 loop reads CASRSTGGIIEPQHF. As DNA, the CDR3 is TGTGCCAGCAGGTCCACAGGGGGTATAATCGAACCCCAGCATTTT.

The gene calls are TRBV5-4 and TRBJ2-5; 7 nucleotides agree with TRBD2. This CDR3 comprises 15 residues. CDR1 SGHNT and CDR2 YYREEE come from the germline V gene (reference sequence). The ends lost 4 bases at V and 5 bases at J; junction bases unmatched: 11. CDR3 nucleotide sequence: TGTGCCAGCAGCGCCGACGGACCCGGGGGGGAGACCCAGTACTTC. This codes for CASSADGPGGETQYF.

The genes are TRBV11-2 and TRBJ2-7, with 9 bases aligning to TRBD1. There are 16 residues in the CDR3. V lost 5 bases and J lost 2; bases outside the gene matches: 10. Germline V gene lookup returns CDR1 SGHAT and CDR2 FQNNGV. CDR3 in DNA: TGTGCCAGCAGCACCCCCCGGGACAGGGAACCCTACGAGCAGTACTTC. Translated, it gives CASSTPRDREPYEQYF.

This clone was counted a single time. The gene calls are TRBV3-1 (or the pseudogene TRBV3-2) and TRBJ2-1; 9 bases line up with TRBD2. Per germline, CDR1 LGHDT and CDR2 YNNKEL (reference sequence). CDR3 length equals 15 residues. Trimming took 1 base from V and 7 from J; bases not matched to a gene: 5. The CDR3 bases are TGTGCCAGCAGCCAAGTCCGACTAGCGGTAAATGAGCAGTTCTTC. As protein: CASSQVRLAVNEQFF.

The J gene is TRBJ2-7, the V gene TRBV2, with D tentatively TRBD2 (6 bases). V was trimmed by 10 bases and J by 12 bases, leaving 13 bases between them. The CDR3 totals 9 residues. Per germline, CDR1 SNHLY and CDR2 FYNNEI. The CDR3 sequence is CATGSRAYF. CDR3 DNA sequence: TGTGCCACCGGGAGTCGCGCGTACTTC. Variable domain in full (rest from reference TRBV2 and TRBJ2-7): EPEVTQTPSHQVTQMGQEVILRCVPISNHLYFYWYRQILGQKVEFLVSFYNNEISEKSEIFDDQFSVERPDGSNFTLKIRSTKLEDSAMYFCATGSRAYFGPGTRLTVT.

V gene TRBV2 combines with J gene TRBJ1-1, with D possibly TRBD1 on 5 matching bases. Germline V gene data show CDR1 as SNHLY and CDR2 as FYNNEI. V was trimmed by 6 bases and J by 6 bases, leaving 20 bases between them. The CDR3 totals 15 residues. The CDR3 bases are TGTGCCAGCAGCGAAACACAGGTTGAAACGGCTGAAGCTTTCTTT. This translates into CASSETQVETAEAFF.

The rearrangement joins TRBV7-3 to TRBJ2-5, with 13 bases lining up with TRBD2. The junction had 4 bases not matched to a gene; V was cut back by 4 bases and J by 5 bases. Per the germline V gene, CDR1 is SGHTA and CDR2 is FQGTGA. This CDR3 has 15 residues. DNA of the CDR3: TGTGCCAGCAGCTCCGGACTAGCGGGAGTGGAGACCCAGTACTTC. This gives the protein CASSSGLAGVETQYF. The entire variable domain, with the rest obtained from reference TRBV7-3 and TRBJ2-5, is as follows: GAGVSQTPSNKVTEKGKYVELRCDPISGHTALYWYRQSLGQGPEFLIYFQGTGAADDSGLPNDRFFAVRPEGSVSTLKIQRTERGDSAVYLCASSSGLAGVETQYFGPGTRLLVL.

This clone has just a few counts. The chain has TRBV6-2 or TRBV6-3 and TRBJ1-5; D remains ambiguous. Germline CDR1 reads MNHEY; CDR2 reads SVGEGT. Trimming pared 2 bases from V and 3 bases from J, leaving 11 bases between. The CDR3 contains 15 residues. This CDR3 reads CASSYNPGLNQPQHF. CDR3 DNA sequence: TGTGCCAGCAGTTACAATCCGGGTCTCAATCAGCCCCAGCATTTT.

The rearrangement uses TRBV6-6 and TRBJ2-2; 13 bases fit TRBD2. This CDR3 contains 21 residues. V dropped 5 bases and J dropped 1; count of bases not matched to a gene: 16. Per germline, CDR1 MNHNY and CDR2 SVGAGI (reference sequence). The DNA of the CDR3 is TGTGCCAGCAGTCCCTCTCGCTTGACTAGCGGGAGGTCAGTGAACACCGGGGAGCTGTTTTTT. It yields the protein CASSPSRLTSGRSVNTGELFF.

This clone was counted once. The rearrangement uses TRBV2 and TRBJ1-1; 9 bases are shared with TRBD1. This CDR3 contains 13 residues. J lost 6 bases, V lost 8 bases, and 7 bases had no gene match. Germline V lookup: CDR1 SNHLY, CDR2 FYNNEI. The CDR3 DNA is TGTGCCAGCGAGGACAGGGGATTGCCTGAAGCTTTCTTT. This sequence encodes CASEDRGLPEAFF.

The genes are TRBV11-2 and TRBJ2-5; 7 nucleotides match TRBD1. V shed 5 bases, J shed 5 bases, and the junction held 14 bases outside the gene matches. The germline CDR1 and CDR2 sequences are SGHAT and FQNNGV. CDR3 length: 16 amino acids. CDR3 sequence: CASSTRRGQARETQYF. Written as DNA, the CDR3 is TGTGCCAGCAGCACTAGGAGAGGACAGGCAAGGGAGACCCAGTACTTC.

As DNA, the CDR3 is TGCGCCAGCAGTGGCCCCAGCGCGACCGGGGAGCTGTTTTTT. Encoded protein: CASSGPSATGELFF. This chain links TRBV10-2 with TRBJ2-2; D gene ambiguous. Trimming stripped 4 bases from V and 5 bases from J, with 11 bases between. Per germline, CDR1 WSHSY and CDR2 SAAADI. The CDR3 sequence is 14 residues long.

This clone was observed a few times. CDR3 in amino acids: CAWGTGAATDTQYF. CDR3 DNA: TGTGCCTGGGGAACAGGGGCCGCCACAGATACGCAGTATTTT. The chain carries TRBV30 and TRBJ2-3; 7 positions match TRBD1. Germline CDR1 is GTSNPN and CDR2 is SVGIG (reference sequence). The CDR3 consists of 14 residues. J was trimmed by 2 bases and V by 5 bases; bases with no gene match: 7.

This chain uses TRBV13 with TRBJ2-7, with 7 positions matching TRBD2. CDR1 is PRHDT, CDR2 FYEKMQ, per germline (reference sequence). The CDR3 is made up of 15 amino acids. Trimming took 2 bases from V and 3 from J; bases not matched to a gene: 7. The DNA of the CDR3 is TGTGCCAGCAGCTTACGGCGGCTAGCGGACTACGAGCAGTACTTC. This codes for CASSLRRLADYEQYF.

The chain has TRBV6-2 or TRBV6-3 and TRBJ2-2; perhaps TRBD2 as D (5 bases). The CDR3 has 16 amino acids. The germline gives CDR1 MNHEY, CDR2 SVGEGT. V was cut by 5 bases and J by 6 bases, with 19 bases left in between. The DNA for the CDR3 is TGTGCCAGCAGTACTCGCGGGCGCGCCTATTCCGGGGAGCTGTTTTTT. Protein: CASSTRGRAYSGELFF.

The V call is TRBV7-2, the J call TRBJ2-2; a possible D gene is TRBD2 (5 bases). Per germline, CDR1 SGHTA and CDR2 FQGNSA. This CDR3 region has 15 residues. Trimming cost V 5 bases and J 6 bases, with 16 bases left between them. This chain's CDR3 is CASSPVGVSAGELFF. As DNA, the CDR3 is TGTGCCAGCAGCCCAGTCGGGGTTTCAGCCGGGGAGCTGTTTTTT.

The chain links TRBV5-6 to TRBJ1-5, with 8 bases aligning to TRBD1. After removal of 4 bases from V and 5 bases from J, the junction contained 8 bases not matched to a gene. This CDR3 spans 15 amino acids. Germline V lookup: CDR1 SGHDT, CDR2 YYEEEE. CDR3 bases: TGTGCCAGCAGCCTGTGGGACAGGCTCTATCAGCCCCAGCATTTT. Its protein is CASSLWDRLYQPQHF.

V and J are TRBV6-2 or TRBV6-3 and TRBJ2-1, with 8 bases fitting TRBD1. V lost 5 bases and J lost 6; bases outside the gene matches: 9. Germline V gene data show CDR1 as MNHEY and CDR2 as SVGEGT. The CDR3 extends over 15 amino acids. The CDR3 is CASSRDRSRFNEQFF. DNA of the CDR3: TGTGCCAGCAGTCGGGACAGGAGCCGATTCAATGAGCAGTTCTTC.

V and J are TRBV7-2 and TRBJ1-1; maybe TRBD1 (6 bases). Trimming cost V 6 bases and J 9 bases, with 14 bases left between them. Per the germline V gene, CDR1 is SGHTA and CDR2 is FQGNSA. The CDR3 has 12 residues. CDR3 residues: CASRTGTRQAFF. CDR3 in DNA: TGTGCCAGCAGGACCGGGACAAGACAAGCTTTCTTT.